This is a list of T cell receptor beta chains from one sample in a study of shared clonotypes between healthy human individuals. Data came from immunoSEQ multiplex PCR; TCRdb stores just in-frame clones and leaves some out. In the table there are 1.4 million or so clones, approximately 98.5% of which are singletons. Source material: naive CD4+ T cells sorted from blood. The receptors come from a man under 40 in good health. The CDR3 runs from the conserved cysteine through the conserved F or W. D genes are given only for firm matches. Size is stated for part of the rows, as once, few or many counts, or as a class when the clone is expanded.

clone size	V gene	D gene	J gene	CDR3 DNA	CDR3 protein
.	TRBV1	.	TRBJ1-1	TGCACCAGCAGCAGGACAGGCGACACTGAAGCTTTCTTT	CTSSRTGDTEAFF
.	TRBV28	.	TRBJ2-7	TGTGCCAGCACCCCAGGGGCAACTGGACACGAGCAGTACTTC	CASTPGATGHEQYF
.	TRBV18	TRBD2	TRBJ2-1	TGTGCCAGCTCACCACCTACCGGGACTAGCGGGAGGGCCGCGGGTGAGCAGTTCTTC	CASSPPTGTSGRAAGEQFF
.	TRBV18	.	TRBJ1-4	TGTGCCAGCTCTTTAGACAGGCAACTAAGCGATGAAAAACTGTTTTTT	CASSLDRQLSDEKLFF
.	TRBV27	.	TRBJ1-5	TGTGCCAGCAGCTACGGGGGGGCGGGTCAGCCCCAGCATTTT	CASSYGGAGQPQHF
.	TRBV2	TRBD2	TRBJ2-2	TGTGCCAGCAGTGAAGGTGGGACTAGTTACAGGGAGCTGTTTTTT	CASSEGGTSYRELFF
.	TRBV29-1	.	TRBJ2-5	TGCAGCGTCGGTCGGGCTGAAGAGACCCAGTACTTC	CSVGRAEETQYF
.	TRBV6-4	.	TRBJ1-1	TGTGCCAGCAGACAGGGTTGGAACACTGAAGCTTTCTTT	CASRQGWNTEAFF
.	TRBV10-2	TRBD2	TRBJ2-3	TGCGCCAGCAGTGACCCTGCCGGGACTAGTCTTTCAGATACGCAGTATTTT	CASSDPAGTSLSDTQYF
once	TRBV29-1	TRBD1	TRBJ1-5	TGCAGCGTCCCAGACAGGGGGGATCAGCCCCAGCATTTT	CSVPDRGDQPQHF
once	TRBV7-2	TRBD2	TRBJ2-1	TGTGCCAGCAGCCGGGGGGACTCCTACAATGAGCAGTTCTTC	CASSRGDSYNEQFF
once	TRBV5-1	.	TRBJ2-6	TGCGCCAGCAGCACCGACAGAAACTCTGGGGCCAACGTCCTGACTTTC	CASSTDRNSGANVLTF
.	TRBV29-1	.	TRBJ2-7	TGCAGCGTTGTAGGCACAACCTACGAGCAGTACTTC	CSVVGTTYEQYF
.	TRBV7-2	.	TRBJ1-2	TGTGCCAGCAGCTTTTCGGGAAACTATGGCTACACCTTC	CASSFSGNYGYTF
.	TRBV18	.	TRBJ2-7	TGTGCCAGCTCACCCCCGAGGCCGATACCCTACGAGCAGTACTTC	CASSPPRPIPYEQYF
.	TRBV7-2	.	TRBJ2-1	TGTGCCAGCAGCTTAATGAGGGCCTACAATGAGCAGTTCTTC	CASSLMRAYNEQFF
.	TRBV5-5	.	TRBJ2-5	TGTGCCAGCAGCTTCCAGGAGACCCAGTACTTC	CASSFQETQYF
.	TRBV6-5	.	TRBJ2-6	TGTGCCAGCAGTTACTCGACCGTGAACGTCCTGACTTTC	CASSYSTVNVLTF
.	TRBV5-1	.	TRBJ2-1	TGCGCCAGCAGCTTGGGACCGACCTACAATGAGCAGTTCTTC	CASSLGPTYNEQFF
.	TRBV5-4	TRBD1	TRBJ2-3	TGTGCCAGCACCGCCGCGACAGGGTTACCTTTCGATACGCAGTATTTT	CASTAATGLPFDTQYF
once	TRBV15	.	TRBJ2-7	TGTGCCACCAGCAGAGATCCGGGACGAATATCCTACGAGCAGTACTTC	CATSRDPGRISYEQYF
.	TRBV5-4	.	TRBJ2-4	TGTGCCAGCAGCGTTGACAGGCACATTCAGTACTTC	CASSVDRHIQYF
.	TRBV5-1	TRBD2	TRBJ2-1	TGCGCCAGCAGCTTCGGACTAGCGGGAGAATTTGACAATGAGCAGTTCTTC	CASSFGLAGEFDNEQFF
.	TRBV6-5	.	TRBJ2-2	TGTGCCAGCGGCAACACCGGGGAGCTGTTTTTT	CASGNTGELFF
.	TRBV6-5	.	TRBJ2-5	TGTGCCAGCAGACCCCCGGGACTCTTGGAGACCCAGTACTTC	CASRPPGLLETQYF
.	TRBV28	.	TRBJ1-4	TGTGCCAGCAGTTCTCCTTTGGCCCTTAATGAAAAACTGTTTTTT	CASSSPLALNEKLFF
.	TRBV7-9	.	TRBJ2-3	TGTCTTACAGGACCCGTAACAGATACGCAGTATTTT	CLTGPVTDTQYF
.	TRBV10-3	.	TRBJ2-7	TGTGCCATCAGTGAGTCGATACTAGCTCCGCAGTACGAGCAGTACTTC	CAISESILAPQYEQYF
.	TRBV11-2	.	TRBJ1-5	TGTGCCAGCAGCTTAGTGGTCGGTTCTCAGCCCCAGCATTTT	CASSLVVGSQPQHF
.	TRBV5-1	TRBD1	TRBJ1-4	TGCGCCAGCAGCCTCTGGGGACAGGGGGGAAAACTGTTTTTT	CASSLWGQGGKLFF
.	TRBV18	.	TRBJ1-2	TGTGCCAGCTCACCACTTGAAGGCCGCTATGGCTACACCTTC	CASSPLEGRYGYTF
.	TRBV28	.	TRBJ1-1	TGTGCCAGCAGTGGTGGGGCGGGCGGACTGAACCCCTTCTTT	CASSGGAGGLNPFF
.	TRBV30	.	TRBJ2-6	TGTGCCTGGAGTGTGGCCGGGGCCAACGTCCTGACTTTC	CAWSVAGANVLTF
.	TRBV28	TRBD2	TRBJ2-1	TGTGCCAGCAGTTCGCCGGGACTAGCGGGAGGCCCGAGCTCCTACAATGAGCAGTTCTTC	CASSSPGLAGGPSSYNEQFF
.	TRBV15	TRBD1	TRBJ2-1	TGTGCCACCAGCAGGGGGGACAGGGGAAATGGTGAGCAGTTCTTC	CATSRGDRGNGEQFF
.	TRBV10-1	.	TRBJ1-1	TGCGCCAGCAGTAAGCGGGGGCTGGCTGAAGCTTTCTTT	CASSKRGLAEAFF
.	TRBV19	.	TRBJ1-5	TGTGCCAGTACCGGCCGGGGGGCTTTGGGCAATCAGCCCCAGCATTTT	CASTGRGALGNQPQHF
.	TRBV9	.	TRBJ2-1	TGTGCCAGCAGCGCCCCCCCAGGAGGGAGGAACGATGAGCAGTTCTTC	CASSAPPGGRNDEQFF
.	TRBV25-1	TRBD2	TRBJ2-7	TGTGCCAGCAGGGCCCTAGCGGGAGGGCCGGGGGAGCAGTACTTC	CASRALAGGPGEQYF
.	TRBV6-6	.	TRBJ1-4	TGTGCCAGCAGTTACTCGACCGTAGTAGGTGAAAAACTGTTTTTT	CASSYSTVVGEKLFF
.	TRBV6-5	.	TRBJ1-2	TGTGCCAGCAGTTACTCGAACAGAGACTATGGCTACACCTTC	CASSYSNRDYGYTF
.	TRBV5-6	.	TRBJ2-7	TGTGCCAGCAGCTTGGGCACCGACTCCCGGGACGAGCAGTACTTC	CASSLGTDSRDEQYF
.	TRBV6-1	.	TRBJ2-7	TGTGCCAGCTCAATAGGTACCCTCCTCTCCTACGAGCAGTACTTC	CASSIGTLLSYEQYF
once	TRBV14	.	TRBJ2-7	TGTGCCAGCAGCCCGAACAGGATTCCCTACGAGCAGTACTTC	CASSPNRIPYEQYF
.	TRBV23-1	.	TRBJ2-3	TGCGCCAGCAGTCAGCCCTTCAGAAGACACACAGATACGCAGTATTTT	CASSQPFRRHTDTQYF
.	TRBV6-5	.	TRBJ2-7	TGTGCCAGCAGCCGATCCGGGACTCCCTACGAGCAGTACTTC	CASSRSGTPYEQYF
.	TRBV11-2	.	TRBJ1-1	TGTGCCAGCAGCTTAGGGGGGTGGAACACTGAAGCTTTCTTT	CASSLGGWNTEAFF
.	TRBV18	.	TRBJ2-2	TGTGCCAGCTCACCGGGAGGGGGCACCGGGGAGCTGTTTTTT	CASSPGGGTGELFF
.	TRBV18	.	TRBJ1-5	TGTGCCAGCTCACTTAACGCTAATCAGCCCCAGCATTTT	CASSLNANQPQHF
.	TRBV7-6	TRBD2	TRBJ2-5	TGTGCCAGCAGCTTGCGGACCTTAGCCGGGACTAGCGGGAGAGAGACCCAGTACTTC	CASSLRTLAGTSGRETQYF
.	TRBV2	.	TRBJ2-5	TGTGCCAGCAGTGAATTCGGGAGAAAAGCCCAAGAGACCCAGTACTTC	CASSEFGRKAQETQYF
once	TRBV28	.	TRBJ2-7	TGTGCCAGCAACTTATCAGGCTACGAGCAGTACTTC	CASNLSGYEQYF
.	TRBV27	.	TRBJ1-2	TGTGCCAGCAGTTTCCCCGACGGCTATGGCTACACCTTC	CASSFPDGYGYTF
.	TRBV5-1	TRBD2	TRBJ2-7	TGCGCCAGCAGCGGGTTAGCGGGGCATGAAGGGGAGCAGTACTTC	CASSGLAGHEGEQYF
.	TRBV4-3	.	TRBJ2-2	TGCGCCAGCAGTCGGATCGGGGGTTATCCCGGGGAGCTGTTTTTT	CASSRIGGYPGELFF